This entry concerns a single T cell receptor beta chain. Its specific antigen is unknown. The sample holds no much larger clone one base away, and base qualities are not on file. These data are taken from a study of T cell responses to AZD1222 COVID-19 vaccine (dated by TCRdb to the early 2020s). A note on the overall study: AZD1222 recipients given second doses at about 4 weeks or at about 12 weeks were pooled, since spike-specific TCR depth and breadth were not found to differ between the two schedules. A total of about 250 trial participants underwent TCR sequencing, of whom roughly 210 had received two doses of AZD1222 and 26 had received two doses of the MenACWY control vaccine. Trial participants were enrolled by age into subgroups of 18-55, 56-69 and 70-plus years, and around 140, 26 and 57 TCR-sequenced participants, respectively, were included in these subgroups. The investigation overall reported the following: The vaccine-associated CD4 TCRs covered the entire spike protein, and the dominant responses fell in regions 160-218 and 743-854. Spike-specific TCR breadth and depth rose significantly after two AZD1222 doses compared with day 0 and with MenACWY recipients. Because no samples from the day 14 peak response were available, repertoires could be characterized only after the peak T cell response. Nearly half of unique spike-specific TCRs reportedly recognized epitopes outside regions mutated in the B.1.351 and B.1.1.7 variants. In the small 56-69-year group, the increase in depth fell short of significance, most likely because of low power. Most participants were white British and females outnumbered males, and the authors suggested that clonal diversity may have been underestimated. Only five to seven AZD1222 recipients were SARS-CoV-2 seropositive at baseline, limiting conclusions about previously exposed vaccinees.

The CDR3 regions of human TCRbeta chains were subjected to immunosequencing. As for the original processing: TCRs in the repertoires were matched against a reference library of SARS-CoV-2-specific TCRs that had been generated with the MIRA antigen-specificity platform. Breadth was defined as the fraction of unique TCRs that were SARS-CoV-2-associated. Depth was defined as the fraction of total T cells that were SARS-CoV-2-associated. Each spike-specific TCR was assigned to its reactive spike region and to a CD4 or CD8 class using the MIRA data. Log10-transformed breadth and depth values were compared by one-way ANOVA with Sidak's multiple comparisons tests. TCRdb took this table from immuneACCESS and kept in-frame rearrangements with V and J called. Such tables lack part of the clones; where checked against another copy, unresolved V genes explain under half of the gap, and the rest is unexplained. V and J calls and clone size follow that table, whereas D and trimming were derived from the DNA. For this sample there are 85,000 or so clones; about 90% appear just once. 5.7% of the sample goes to the ten largest clones.

Via the germline V gene, CDR1 is KGHSH and CDR2 LQKENI. From its cysteine to its phenylalanine, the CDR3 spans 14 amino acids. Only CDR3 DNA remains: 42 bases, in frame from the first base. V ends up 2 bases short and J 4 bases short, with an unmatched junction base count of 4. The meaning of the sample's time point label: baseline before first vaccination. Vaccinee samples came from UK trials COV001 and COV002, including a single-blind randomized controlled phase 2/3 trial of AZD1222 (ChAdOx1 nCoV-19) in healthy adults. Trial participant PBMC samples were collected at day 0 and day 28 after the second dose for TCRbeta chain sequencing.

Sample: peripheral blood, taken on day 0 of AZD1222 vaccination. The source of this sequence is an adult in good health. The rearrangement combines TRBV18 with TRBJ1-1; 7 middle bases align to TRBD1. Here is the DNA: TGTGCCAGCTCACCAAAGGGGGCTCCCACTGAAGCTTTCTTT. Its product reads: CASSPKGAPTEAFF.